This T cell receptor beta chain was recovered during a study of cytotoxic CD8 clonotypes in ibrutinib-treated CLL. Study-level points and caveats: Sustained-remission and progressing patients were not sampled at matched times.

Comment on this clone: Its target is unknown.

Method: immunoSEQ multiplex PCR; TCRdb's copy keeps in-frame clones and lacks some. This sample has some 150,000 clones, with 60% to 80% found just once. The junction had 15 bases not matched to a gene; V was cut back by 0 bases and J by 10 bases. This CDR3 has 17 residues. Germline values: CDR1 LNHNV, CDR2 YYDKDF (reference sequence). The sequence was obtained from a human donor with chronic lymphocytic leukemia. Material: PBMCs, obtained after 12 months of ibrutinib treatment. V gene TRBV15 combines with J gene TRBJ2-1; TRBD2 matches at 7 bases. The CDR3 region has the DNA TGTGCCACCAGCAGAGAGTTCAAGGCGGGGGAGTCCGACGAGCAGTTCTTC. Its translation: CATSREFKAGESDEQFF.